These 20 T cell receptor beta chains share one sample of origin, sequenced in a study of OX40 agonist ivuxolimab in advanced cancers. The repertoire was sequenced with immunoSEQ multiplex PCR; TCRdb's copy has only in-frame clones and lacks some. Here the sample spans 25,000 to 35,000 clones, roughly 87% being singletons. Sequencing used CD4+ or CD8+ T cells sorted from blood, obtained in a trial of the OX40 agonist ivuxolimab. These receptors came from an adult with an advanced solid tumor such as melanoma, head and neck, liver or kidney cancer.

The CDR3 nucleotides are TGTGCCAGCAGCCGAGGACCGACTAGCGGGAAGAATGAGCAGTTCTTC. Its translation is CASSRGPTSGKNEQFF. This chain connects TRBV7-2 to TRBJ2-1; 11 positions match TRBD2. Germline trimming cut 5 bases from V and 7 bases from J; bases unmatched to any gene: 10. CDR3 length: 16 amino acids. CDR1 is SGHTA and CDR2 is FQGNSA in the germline V gene. The full variable domain, with the rest looked up from reference TRBV7-2 and TRBJ2-1, is GAGVSQSPSNKVTEKGKDVELRCDPISGHTALYWYRQSLGQGLEFLIYFQGNSAPDKSGLPSDRFSAERTGGSVSTLTIQRTQQEDSAVYLCASSRGPTSGKNEQFFGPGTRLTVL.

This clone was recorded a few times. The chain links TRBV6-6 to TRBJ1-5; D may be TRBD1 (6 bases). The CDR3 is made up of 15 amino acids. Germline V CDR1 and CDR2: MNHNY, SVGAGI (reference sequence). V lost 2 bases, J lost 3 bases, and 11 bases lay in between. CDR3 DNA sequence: TGTGCCAGCAGTTACACGGACAGCATCAATCAGCCCCAGCATTTT. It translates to CASSYTDSINQPQHF.

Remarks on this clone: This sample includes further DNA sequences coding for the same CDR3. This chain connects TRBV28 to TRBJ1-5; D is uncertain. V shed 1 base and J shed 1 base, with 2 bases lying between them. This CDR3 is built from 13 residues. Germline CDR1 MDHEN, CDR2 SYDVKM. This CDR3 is CASSLLSNQPQHF. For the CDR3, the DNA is TGTGCCAGCAGTTTATTAAGCAATCAGCCCCAGCATTTT. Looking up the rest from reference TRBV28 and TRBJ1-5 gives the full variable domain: DVKVTQSSRYLVKRTGEKVFLECVQDMDHENMFWYRQDPGLGLRLIYFSYDVKMKEKGDIPEGYSVSREKKERFSLILESASTNQTSMYLCASSLLSNQPQHFGDGTRLSIL.

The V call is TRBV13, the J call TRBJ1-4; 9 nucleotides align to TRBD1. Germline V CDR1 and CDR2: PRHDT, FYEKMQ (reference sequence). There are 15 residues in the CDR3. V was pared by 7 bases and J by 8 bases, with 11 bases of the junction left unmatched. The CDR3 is CASTTRGTGLEKLFF. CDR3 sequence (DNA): TGTGCCAGCACCACCCGCGGGACAGGGTTGGAAAAACTGTTTTTT.

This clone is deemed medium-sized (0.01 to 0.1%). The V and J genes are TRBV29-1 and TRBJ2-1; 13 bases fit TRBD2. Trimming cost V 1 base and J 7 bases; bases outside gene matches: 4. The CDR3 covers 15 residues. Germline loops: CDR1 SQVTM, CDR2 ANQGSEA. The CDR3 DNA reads TGCAGCGTTGAAGGCCCGGGACTAGCGGGAAATGAGCAGTTCTTC. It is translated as CSVEGPGLAGNEQFF.

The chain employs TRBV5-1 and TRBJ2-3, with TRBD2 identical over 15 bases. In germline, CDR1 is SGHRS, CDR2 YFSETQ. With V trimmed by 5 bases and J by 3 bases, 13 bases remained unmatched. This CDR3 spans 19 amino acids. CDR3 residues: CASSSGLAGGPGWTDTQYF. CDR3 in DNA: TGCGCCAGCAGTTCTGGACTAGCGGGAGGGCCAGGTTGGACAGATACGCAGTATTTT.

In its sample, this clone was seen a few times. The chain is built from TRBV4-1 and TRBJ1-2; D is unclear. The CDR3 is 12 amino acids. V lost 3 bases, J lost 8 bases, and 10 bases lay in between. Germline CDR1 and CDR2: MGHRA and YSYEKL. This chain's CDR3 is CASSHYPVGYTF. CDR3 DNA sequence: TGCGCCAGCAGCCACTACCCGGTGGGCTACACCTTC.

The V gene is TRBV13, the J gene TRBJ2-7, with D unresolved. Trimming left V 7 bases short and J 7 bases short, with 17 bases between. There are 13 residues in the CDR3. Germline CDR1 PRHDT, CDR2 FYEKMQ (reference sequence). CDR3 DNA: TGTGCCAGCACCTACCAATCCTCTCGTGAGCAGTACTTC. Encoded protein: CASTYQSSREQYF.

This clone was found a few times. The CDR3 coding sequence is TGTGCCAGTAGTATAGCGGGACACCCCTACGAGCAGTACTTC. Amino acid sequence: CASSIAGHPYEQYF. This chain links TRBV19 with TRBJ2-7; D possibly corresponds to TRBD1 (6 bases). This CDR3 comprises 14 residues. The germline CDR1 and CDR2 sequences are LNHDA and SQIVND (reference sequence). V gave up 1 base and J gave up 2 bases, with 9 bases separating them.

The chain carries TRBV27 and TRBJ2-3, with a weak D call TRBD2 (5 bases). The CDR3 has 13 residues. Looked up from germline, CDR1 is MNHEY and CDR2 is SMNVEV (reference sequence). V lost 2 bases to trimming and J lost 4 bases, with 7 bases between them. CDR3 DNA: TGTGCCAGCAGTTTAAACGGGGCAGATACGCAGTATTTT. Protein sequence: CASSLNGADTQYF.

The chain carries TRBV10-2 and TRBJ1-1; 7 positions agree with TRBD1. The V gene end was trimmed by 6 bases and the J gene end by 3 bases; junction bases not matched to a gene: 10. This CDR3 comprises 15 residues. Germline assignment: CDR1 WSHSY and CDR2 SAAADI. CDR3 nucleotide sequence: TGCGCCAGCAGCGGTATGACAGGGAGAGACACTGAAGCTTTCTTT. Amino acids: CASSGMTGRDTEAFF.

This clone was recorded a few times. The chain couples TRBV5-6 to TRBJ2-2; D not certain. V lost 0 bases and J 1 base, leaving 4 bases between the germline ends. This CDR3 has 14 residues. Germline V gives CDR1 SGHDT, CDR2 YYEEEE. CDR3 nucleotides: TGTGCCAGCAGCTTGGCTGGGAACACCGGGGAGCTGTTTTTT. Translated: CASSLAGNTGELFF.

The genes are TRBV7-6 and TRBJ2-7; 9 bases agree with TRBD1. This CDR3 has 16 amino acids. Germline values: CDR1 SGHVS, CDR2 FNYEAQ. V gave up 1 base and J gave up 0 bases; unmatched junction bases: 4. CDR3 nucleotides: TGTGCCAGCAGCTTAGAGGGGACAGGGACCTCCTACGAGCAGTACTTC. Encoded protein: CASSLEGTGTSYEQYF.

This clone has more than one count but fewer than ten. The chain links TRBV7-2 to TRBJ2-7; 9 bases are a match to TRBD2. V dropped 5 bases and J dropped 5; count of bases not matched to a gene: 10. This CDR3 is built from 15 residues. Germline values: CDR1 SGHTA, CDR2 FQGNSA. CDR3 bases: TGTGCCAGCAGCCGAAGGGCGGGAGGGCCCAACGAGCAGTACTTC. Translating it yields CASSRRAGGPNEQYF.

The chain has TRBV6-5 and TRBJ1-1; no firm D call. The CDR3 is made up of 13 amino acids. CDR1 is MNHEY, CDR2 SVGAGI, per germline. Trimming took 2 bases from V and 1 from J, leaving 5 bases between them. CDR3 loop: CASSYNRNTEAFF. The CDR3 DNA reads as TGTGCCAGCAGTTACAACAGGAACACTGAAGCTTTCTTT.

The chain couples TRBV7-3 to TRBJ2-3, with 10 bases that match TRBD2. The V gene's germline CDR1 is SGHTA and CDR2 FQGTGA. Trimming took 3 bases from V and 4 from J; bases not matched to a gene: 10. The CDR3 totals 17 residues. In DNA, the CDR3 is TGTGCCAGCAGCTTCGGCCTAGCGGGAGAGGGCGCAGATACGCAGTATTTT. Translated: CASSFGLAGEGADTQYF.

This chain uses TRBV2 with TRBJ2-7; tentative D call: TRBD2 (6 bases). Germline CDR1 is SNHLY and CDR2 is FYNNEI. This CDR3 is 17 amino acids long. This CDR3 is CSPGMNSVEGSAYEQYF. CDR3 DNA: TGTTCCCCCGGGATGAATTCGGTGGAGGGGTCTGCCTACGAGCAGTACTTC. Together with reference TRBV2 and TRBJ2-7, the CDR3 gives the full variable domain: EPEVTQTPSHQVTQMGQEVILRCVPISNHLYFYWYRQILGQKVEFLVSFYNNEISEKSEIFDDQFSVERPDGSNFTLKIRSTKLEDSAMYFCSPGMNSVEGSAYEQYFGPGTRLTVT.

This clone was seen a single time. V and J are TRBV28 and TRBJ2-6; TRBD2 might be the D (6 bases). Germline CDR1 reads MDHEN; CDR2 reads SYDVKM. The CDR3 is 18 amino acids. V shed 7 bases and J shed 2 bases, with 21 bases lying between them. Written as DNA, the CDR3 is TGTGCCAGCACTCTAACCGGGACTTCGGAGGCTGGGGCCAACGTCCTGACTTTC. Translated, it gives CASTLTGTSEAGANVLTF.

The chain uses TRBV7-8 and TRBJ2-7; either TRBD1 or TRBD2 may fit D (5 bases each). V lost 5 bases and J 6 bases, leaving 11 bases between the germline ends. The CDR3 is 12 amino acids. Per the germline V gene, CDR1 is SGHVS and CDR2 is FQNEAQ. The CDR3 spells CASSPGTLEQYF. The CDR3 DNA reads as TGTGCCAGCAGCCCCGGGACGCTCGAGCAGTACTTC. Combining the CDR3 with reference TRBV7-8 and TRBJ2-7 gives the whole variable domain GAGVSQSPRYKVAKRGQDVALRCDPISGHVSLFWYQQALGQGPEFLTYFQNEAQLDKSGLPSDRFFAERPEGSVSTLKIQRTQQEDSAVYLCASSPGTLEQYFGPGTRLTVT.

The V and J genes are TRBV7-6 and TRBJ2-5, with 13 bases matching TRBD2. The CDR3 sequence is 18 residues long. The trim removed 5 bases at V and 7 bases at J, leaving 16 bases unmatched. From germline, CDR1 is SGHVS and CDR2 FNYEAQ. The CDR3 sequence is CASSDGTTSGRAGWTQYF. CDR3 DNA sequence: TGTGCCAGCAGCGACGGGACTACTAGCGGGAGGGCCGGTTGGACCCAGTACTTC.